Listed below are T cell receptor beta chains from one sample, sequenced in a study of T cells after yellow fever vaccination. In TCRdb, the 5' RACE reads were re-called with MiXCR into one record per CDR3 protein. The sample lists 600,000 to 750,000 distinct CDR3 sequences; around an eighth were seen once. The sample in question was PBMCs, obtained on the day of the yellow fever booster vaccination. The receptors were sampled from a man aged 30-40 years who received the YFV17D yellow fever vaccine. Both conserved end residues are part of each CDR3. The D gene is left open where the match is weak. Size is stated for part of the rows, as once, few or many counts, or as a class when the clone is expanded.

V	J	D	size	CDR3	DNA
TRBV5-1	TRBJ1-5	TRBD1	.	CASSLGSRTGRNQPQHF	TGCGCCAGCAGCTTGGGTTCAAGGACAGGGAGGAATCAGCCCCAGCATTTT
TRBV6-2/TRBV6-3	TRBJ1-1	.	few	CASSSPLGGRSEAFF	TGTGCCAGCAGTTCGCCTTTAGGTGGGCGGAGTGAAGCTTTCTTT
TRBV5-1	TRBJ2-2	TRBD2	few	CASRDSGRDTGELFF	TGCGCCAGCAGGGACAGCGGGAGGGACACCGGGGAGCTGTTTTTT
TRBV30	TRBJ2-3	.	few	CAWSNPRRRDTQYF	TGTGCCTGGAGCAACCCTAGGCGCAGAGATACGCAGTATTTT
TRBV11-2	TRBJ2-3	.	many	CASSLGEWAVSLADTQYF	TGTGCCAGCAGCTTAGGTGAATGGGCAGTGTCCCTCGCAGATACGCAGTATTTT
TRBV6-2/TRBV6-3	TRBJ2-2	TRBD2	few	CASRNGTSGRWYTGELFF	TGTGCCAGCAGAAACGGGACTAGCGGGAGGTGGTACACCGGGGAGCTGTTTTTT
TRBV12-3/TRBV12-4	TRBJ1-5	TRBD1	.	CASSQGQYNQPQHF	TGTGCCAGCAGCCAGGGACAGTACAATCAGCCCCAGCATTTT
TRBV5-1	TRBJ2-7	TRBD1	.	CASSVTGTETYEQYF	TGCGCCAGCAGTGTTACCGGGACAGAGACCTACGAGCAGTACTTC
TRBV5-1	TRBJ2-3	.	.	CASSLMDRTDTQYF	TGCGCCAGCAGCTTGATGGACCGCACAGATACGCAGTATTTT
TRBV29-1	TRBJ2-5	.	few	CSLGTGKRETQYF	TGCAGCCTGGGTACAGGGAAGCGAGAGACCCAGTACTTC
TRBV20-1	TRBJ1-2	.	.	CSASARESNYGYTF	TGCAGTGCTAGTGCCCGAGAATCTAACTATGGCTACACCTTC